These 22 T cell receptor beta chains were all obtained from the same sample, sequenced in a study of T cell responses to AZD1222 COVID-19 vaccine. Some clones are missing from TCRdb's copy, which holds only in-frame ones; the method was immunoSEQ multiplex PCR. The sample lists some 92,000 clones, 88% occurring once. The sequences come from peripheral blood, collected on day 0 of AZD1222 vaccination. The receptors were gathered from an adult in good health.

V is TRBV27 and J is TRBJ2-5; 8 nucleotides agree with TRBD2. V gave up 4 bases and J gave up 0 bases; unmatched junction bases: 7. Per germline, CDR1 MNHEY and CDR2 SMNVEV (reference sequence). The CDR3 has 16 amino acids. The CDR3: CASSSLAGGYQETQYF. DNA of the CDR3: TGTGCCAGCAGTTCCCTAGCGGGTGGGTACCAAGAGACCCAGTACTTC.

This chain links TRBV30 with TRBJ2-7; 9 bases agree with TRBD2. Germline assignment: CDR1 GTSNPN and CDR2 SVGIG (reference sequence). CDR3 size: 15 residues. The ends lost 1 base at V and 6 bases at J; junction bases unmatched: 10. In nucleotides, the CDR3 is TGTGCCTGGAGTGGGACCGGGACTAGCTTTTTCGAGCAGTACTTC. The encoded protein is CAWSGTGTSFFEQYF.

The chain carries TRBV29-1 and TRBJ2-3; 11 bases line up with TRBD2. Germline trimming cut 6 bases from V and 2 bases from J; bases unmatched to any gene: 4. CDR1 and CDR2 (germline): SQVTM, ANQGSEA. This CDR3 spans 14 amino acids. The CDR3 DNA sequence: TGCAGCGTAGAGACTAGCGGGGTCACAGATACGCAGTATTTT. Its protein product is CSVETSGVTDTQYF.

The chain has TRBV5-5 and TRBJ1-4; 7 bases match TRBD1. V gave up 0 bases and J gave up 5 bases; unmatched junction bases: 4. Looked up from germline, CDR1 is SGHKS and CDR2 is YYEKEE (reference sequence). This CDR3 contains 15 residues. The CDR3 bases are TGTGCCAGCAGCTTGGGAGGGACAGAGAATGAAAAACTGTTTTTT. The encoded protein is CASSLGGTENEKLFF. Filled out from reference TRBV5-5 and TRBJ1-4, the complete variable domain reads DAGVTQSPTHLIKTRGQQVTLRCSPISGHKSVSWYQQVLGQGPQFIFQYYEKEERGRGNFPDRFSARQFPNYSSELNVNALLLGDSALYLCASSLGGTENEKLFFGSGTQLSVL.

J is TRBJ1-1 and V is TRBV2; D is perhaps TRBD1 (6 bases). This CDR3 spans 13 amino acids. Between the trimmed V and J ends, which lost 8 bases and 3 bases, there was a span of 13 bases. In germline, CDR1 is SNHLY, CDR2 FYNNEI. The chain's CDR3 is CASQYTGHTEAFF. CDR3 DNA: TGTGCCAGCCAGTATACAGGGCACACTGAAGCTTTCTTT. The full variable domain, in which reference TRBV2 and TRBJ1-1 provide the parts outside the CDR3, is EPEVTQTPSHQVTQMGQEVILRCVPISNHLYFYWYRQILGQKVEFLVSFYNNEISEKSEIFDDQFSVERPDGSNFTLKIRSTKLEDSAMYFCASQYTGHTEAFFGQGTRLTVV.

This chain links TRBV30 with TRBJ1-1, with 10 bases matching TRBD1. V was clipped by 5 bases and J by 0 bases; unmatched bases: 12. The CDR3 is made up of 17 amino acids. Germline-derived CDR1 and CDR2 are GTSNPN and SVGIG (reference sequence). This CDR3 reads CAWHRKDRGFVNTEAFF. The DNA of the CDR3 is TGTGCCTGGCATCGTAAGGACAGGGGGTTCGTGAACACTGAAGCTTTCTTT.

A word on this clone: Other DNA sequences in this sample translate to the same CDR3. The J gene is TRBJ2-6, the V gene TRBV5-1, with TRBD1 matching over 7 bases. The ends lost 0 bases at V and 1 base at J; junction bases unmatched: 10. This CDR3 contains 19 residues. Germline CDR1 SGHRS, CDR2 YFSETQ. For the CDR3, the DNA is TGCGCCAGCAGCTTGGGACTGGACAGGAGACCATCTGGGGCCAACGTCCTGACTTTC. Its translation: CASSLGLDRRPSGANVLTF.

This rearrangement joins TRBV15 to TRBJ2-1; no definite D call. From germline, CDR1 is LNHNV and CDR2 YYDKDF (reference sequence). This CDR3 spans 15 amino acids. Trimming took off 0 bases at V and 8 bases at J, with 14 bases between the two ends. CDR3 amino acids: CATSRDGRSSDEQFF. CDR3 nucleotides: TGTGCCACCAGCAGAGATGGAAGGTCCAGCGATGAGCAGTTCTTC.

This chain connects TRBV6-5 to TRBJ2-5, with 8 bases fitting TRBD1. CDR1 is MNHEY, CDR2 SVGAGI, per germline. The CDR3 extends over 13 amino acids. J lost 1 base, V lost 6 bases, and 1 base had no gene match. Here the CDR3 reads CASSGTGQETQYF. CDR3 DNA sequence: TGTGCCAGCAGCGGGACAGGCCAAGAGACCCAGTACTTC.

V gene TRBV3-1 (or the pseudogene TRBV3-2) combines with J gene TRBJ2-5; 7 nucleotides align to TRBD1. After removal of 4 bases from V and 1 base from J, the junction contained 6 bases not matched to a gene. The CDR3 covers 15 residues. Germline CDR1 LGHDT, CDR2 YNNKEL (reference sequence). The CDR3 loop reads CASSRMGQTQETQYF. CDR3 sequence (DNA): TGTGCCAGCAGCCGAATGGGACAGACCCAAGAGACCCAGTACTTC.

The chain recombines TRBV9 with TRBJ2-2; no clear D. Trimming took 0 bases from V and 4 from J, leaving 4 bases between them. From germline, CDR1 is SGDLS and CDR2 YYNGEE. The CDR3 consists of 13 residues. In DNA, the CDR3 is TGTGCCAGCAGCGTAGTTGGCACCGGGGAGCTGTTTTTT. It codes for CASSVVGTGELFF.

This chain joins TRBV7-2 and TRBJ2-1, with D perhaps given as TRBD1 or TRBD2 (5 bases each). The germline CDR1 and CDR2 sequences are SGHTA and FQGNSA. This CDR3 contains 17 residues. V was trimmed by 3 bases and J by 0 bases, leaving 15 bases between them. CDR3 sequence reads: CASSFPRAGPSYNEQFF. The CDR3 DNA sequence: TGTGCCAGCAGCTTCCCGAGGGCAGGGCCCTCCTACAATGAGCAGTTCTTC.

This rearrangement joins TRBV6-5 to TRBJ1-2; 9 bases are shared with TRBD1. With V trimmed by 7 bases and J by 8 bases, 14 bases remained unmatched. The V gene's germline CDR1 is MNHEY and CDR2 SVGAGI. This CDR3 spans 15 amino acids. The DNA for the CDR3 is TGTGCCAGCAAGCCGGGACAGGGCCCAAGTGGCGGCTACACCTTC. Its translation: CASKPGQGPSGGYTF.

The chain uses TRBV9 and TRBJ2-3; 7 nucleotides line up with TRBD1. The CDR3 covers 15 residues. V gave up 4 bases and J gave up 2 bases; unmatched junction bases: 7. From germline, CDR1 is SGDLS and CDR2 YYNGEE. The CDR3 DNA reads TGTGCCAGCAGCTTTTCTGGGACAGCCACAGATACGCAGTATTTT. The encoded protein is CASSFSGTATDTQYF.

The chain's CDR3 is CASSRSSGNNWGSYEQYF. Written as DNA, the CDR3 is TGTGCCAGTAGTCGGTCTAGCGGGAATAATTGGGGATCCTACGAGCAGTACTTC. The chain is built from TRBV19 and TRBJ2-7, with TRBD2 identical over 9 bases. The germline V gene encodes CDR1 LNHDA and CDR2 SQIVND (reference sequence). V shed 5 bases and J 1 base; nucleotides not matched to a gene: 15. This CDR3 region has 18 residues.

Remarks on this clone: The same CDR3 arises from other DNA sequences in this sample as well. The chain couples TRBV4-2 to TRBJ1-1; D might be TRBD1 (5 bases). Germline V gene lookup returns CDR1 LGHNA and CDR2 YNFKEQ. The CDR3 loop spans 16 amino acids. Trimming cost V 0 bases and J 2 bases, with 13 bases left between them. The DNA for the CDR3 is TGTGCCAGCAGCCAAGATCGGGGGAGAGGTAACACTGAAGCTTTCTTT. Its protein product is CASSQDRGRGNTEAFF.

The genes are TRBV28 and TRBJ2-7, with 11 bases lining up with TRBD1. J gave up 4 bases and V 3 bases, and 5 bases lay outside the gene matches. CDR3 length: 15 amino acids. The germline V gene has CDR1 MDHEN and CDR2 SYDVKM. The CDR3 coding sequence is TGTGCCAGCAGTTTTGCCGGGACAGGGGGGTACGAGCAGTACTTC. Protein: CASSFAGTGGYEQYF.

J is TRBJ2-3 and V is TRBV24-1; no reliable D call. This CDR3 is built from 13 residues. The ends were cut back, 0 bases at V and 2 bases at J, with 2 bases in the middle. Per germline, CDR1 KGHDR and CDR2 SFDVKD. The DNA for the CDR3 is TGTGCCACCAGTGATTTGAACACAGATACGCAGTATTTT. Protein sequence: CATSDLNTDTQYF.

The chain carries TRBV7-2 and TRBJ1-1; D remains unclear. The CDR3 has 14 amino acids. V was shortened by 5 bases and J by 4 bases, with 14 bases between the two germline ends. Germline V gene sequence: CDR1 SGHTA, CDR2 FQGNSA. This CDR3 is CASSRSVSGTEAFF. Here the CDR3 DNA reads TGTGCCAGCAGCCGCTCGGTCAGCGGCACTGAAGCTTTCTTT.

CDR3 protein: CASSAKTEAFF. Here the CDR3 DNA reads TGTGCCAGCAGCGCGAAGACTGAAGCTTTCTTT. This rearrangement joins TRBV7-9 to TRBJ1-1, with D uncertain. CDR3 length: 11 amino acids. V lost 5 bases, J lost 5 bases, and 6 bases lay in between. Germline CDR1 and CDR2: SEHNR and FQNEAQ (reference sequence).

This chain joins TRBV5-6 and TRBJ1-2; possibly TRBD1 for D (5 bases). Trimming removed 1 base at V and 4 bases at J, with 14 bases between. The germline gives CDR1 SGHDT, CDR2 YYEEEE. The CDR3 runs to 15 residues. CDR3 sequence: CASSLWEGEGYGYTF. The CDR3 bases are TGTGCCAGCAGCTTGTGGGAAGGGGAGGGCTATGGCTACACCTTC.

This chain links TRBV3-1 (or the pseudogene TRBV3-2) with TRBJ1-1; D is perhaps TRBD1 (6 bases). This CDR3 spans 14 amino acids. V was clipped by 3 bases and J by 1 base, with 9 bases between them. Germline CDR1 reads LGHDT; CDR2 reads YNNKEL (reference sequence). Written as DNA, the CDR3 is TGTGCCAGCAGCCAGAGGACAGAGAACACTGAAGCTTTCTTT. This gives the protein CASSQRTENTEAFF.